The 15 T cell receptor beta chains given below trace back to one sample, sequenced in a study of identical twins. Via MiXCR, TCRdb re-called the 5' RACE reads, giving one row per CDR3 protein. The sample has roughly 230,000 distinct CDR3 sequences, about 8.5% seen once. These data also featured in a second study, about yellow fever vaccine responses in identical twins.

Sequenced input: CD8+ T cells sorted from blood. These receptors all stem from a woman under 30 in good health.

This clonotype has a count of ten or more. The chain links TRBV29-1 to TRBJ2-1; 10 bases are shared with TRBD1. Looked up from germline, CDR1 is SQVTM and CDR2 is ANQGSEA. The CDR3 extends over 16 amino acids. V lost 0 bases and J lost 2; bases outside the gene matches: 4. CDR3 amino acids: CSVEEADRGPYNEQFF. The CDR3 DNA reads as TGCAGCGTTGAAGAGGCAGACAGGGGGCCCTACAATGAGCAGTTCTTC.

The chain couples TRBV2 to TRBJ2-7, with TRBD2 matching 14 bases. Germline-derived CDR1 and CDR2 are SNHLY and FYNNEI. V was pared by 6 bases and J by 2 bases, with 9 bases of the junction left unmatched. The CDR3 totals 17 residues. The CDR3 region is CASRGTSGGYQTYEQYF. CDR3 DNA: TGTGCCAGCAGAGGGACTAGCGGGGGATACCAAACCTACGAGCAGTACTTC. The variable domain in full, with the rest retrieved from reference TRBV2 and TRBJ2-7, is EPEVTQTPSHQVTQMGQEVILRCVPISNHLYFYWYRQILGQKVEFLVSFYNNEISEKSEIFDDQFSVERPDGSNFTLKIRSTKLEDSAMYFCASRGTSGGYQTYEQYFGPGTRLTVT.

This rearrangement joins TRBV11-2 to TRBJ2-5; TRBD2 matches 9 bases. Per the germline V gene, CDR1 is SGHAT and CDR2 is FQNNGV. The CDR3 has 19 amino acids. Trimming took 3 bases from V and 0 from J; bases not matched to a gene: 14. This CDR3 is CASSFSRLAGTPHQETQYF. CDR3 bases: TGTGCCAGCAGCTTTTCTCGGCTAGCGGGGACCCCCCACCAAGAGACCCAGTACTTC.

This chain links TRBV7-3 with TRBJ2-2; 10 bases agree with TRBD2. Germline V CDR1 and CDR2: SGHTA, FQGTGA. V shed 2 bases and J 4 bases; nucleotides not matched to a gene: 7. This CDR3 region has 17 residues. The CDR3 region is CASSLSGTSASTGELFF. The CDR3 bases are TGTGCCAGCAGCTTATCCGGGACTAGCGCCAGCACCGGGGAGCTGTTTTTT.

This clonotype has a handful of counts. V and J are TRBV29-1 and TRBJ2-7; D possibly corresponds to TRBD2 (5 bases). This CDR3 is 12 amino acids long. Trimming removed 6 bases from V and 0 bases from J, with 9 bases in between. CDR1 and CDR2 (germline): SQVTM, ANQGSEA. CDR3 sequence: CSVRGSSYEQYF. In nucleotides, the CDR3 is TGCAGCGTACGAGGGAGCTCCTACGAGCAGTACTTC.

This clonotype was recorded many times. The rearrangement links TRBV20-1 to TRBJ2-7; D is ambiguous. Germline CDR1 reads DFQATT; CDR2 reads SNEGSKA (reference sequence). This CDR3 contains 10 residues. Trimming removed 5 bases at V and 4 bases at J, with 6 bases between. The DNA of the CDR3 is TGCAGTGCTCATGGTTACGAGCAGTACTTC. It codes for CSAHGYEQYF.

This clonotype has more than one count but fewer than ten. V gene TRBV4-2 combines with J gene TRBJ2-7; TRBD1 matches at 8 bases. Germline V gives CDR1 LGHNA, CDR2 YNFKEQ. After removal of 1 base from V and 7 bases from J, the junction contained 6 bases not matched to a gene. CDR3 length: 14 amino acids. The CDR3 DNA reads as TGTGCCAGCAGCCAAGTCCAGGGGGCAGGTGAGCAGTACTTC. This encodes CASSQVQGAGEQYF.

Ten or more counts support this clonotype. This chain uses TRBV7-9 with TRBJ2-7, with D unclear. The CDR3 spans 13 residues. Trimming took off 2 bases at V and 6 bases at J, with 11 bases between the two ends. Germline V gives CDR1 SEHNR, CDR2 FQNEAQ (reference sequence). In DNA, the CDR3 is TGTGCCAGCAGCTTATCCCCGGGCTCCGAGCAGTACTTC. This codes for CASSLSPGSEQYF.

This clonotype showed up just a few times. The chain joins TRBV29-1 to TRBJ2-3; D could derive from TRBD1 or TRBD2 (5 bases each). Trimming took off 4 bases at V and 2 bases at J, with 16 bases between the two ends. CDR3 length equals 15 residues. CDR1 and CDR2 (germline): SQVTM, ANQGSEA. CDR3 DNA: TGCAGCGTTGTGATAGGGGAGATGTTCACAGATACGCAGTATTTT. Translating gives CSVVIGEMFTDTQYF.

This clonotype came up many times. The chain uses TRBV27 and TRBJ1-2; TRBD1 might be the D (5 bases). The V end lost 0 bases, the J end lost 8 bases, and 13 bases lay between the germline ends. Germline CDR1 MNHEY, CDR2 SMNVEV (reference sequence). The length of the CDR3 is 14 residues. CDR3 amino acids: CASSLSGGRLGYTF. The CDR3 nucleotides read TGTGCCAGCAGTTTATCGGGGGGGAGGCTGGGCTACACCTTC.

In its sample, this clonotype was seen a few times. The chain recombines TRBV11-2 with TRBJ2-3; maybe TRBD2 (5 bases). The CDR3 has 15 amino acids. The germline V gene encodes CDR1 SGHAT and CDR2 FQNNGV. V was shortened by 5 bases and J by 0 bases, with 12 bases between the two germline ends. The DNA of the CDR3 is TGTGCCAGCAGCCCAGCGGTACCTAGCACAGATACGCAGTATTTT. This encodes CASSPAVPSTDTQYF. Together with reference TRBV11-2 and TRBJ2-3, the CDR3 gives the full variable domain: EAGVAQSPRYKIIEKRQSVAFWCNPISGHATLYWYQQILGQGPKLLIQFQNNGVVDDSQLPKDRFSAERLKGVDSTLKIQPAKLEDSAVYLCASSPAVPSTDTQYFGPGTRLTVL.

The chain recombines TRBV5-5 with TRBJ2-7; a possible D gene is TRBD2 (5 bases). CDR1 SGHKS and CDR2 YYEKEE come from the germline V gene (reference sequence). V lost 0 bases to trimming and J lost 7 bases, with 11 bases between them. This CDR3 spans 13 amino acids. The CDR3: CASSLGLTGEQYF. DNA for the CDR3: TGTGCCAGCAGCTTGGGTCTAACGGGGGAGCAGTACTTC.

In this sample, this clonotype turned up a few times. The rearrangement uses TRBV7-2 and TRBJ2-3; TRBD2 aligns across 9 bases. V shed 1 base and J 5 bases; nucleotides not matched to a gene: 7. The germline V gene encodes CDR1 SGHTA and CDR2 FQGNSA. The CDR3 length is 16 residues. The CDR3 here is CASSLVGGRAGDTQYF. As DNA, the CDR3 is TGTGCCAGCAGCTTAGTAGGCGGGAGGGCGGGAGATACGCAGTATTTT.

Comment on this clonotype: No conserved phenylalanine or tryptophan is present at the end of the CDR3, so a read error is the likely explanation. V and J are TRBV7-9 and TRBJ2-7; tentative D call: TRBD1 (5 bases). The ends were cut back, 2 bases at V and 6 bases at J, with 5 bases in the middle. The V gene's germline CDR1 is SEHNR and CDR2 FQNEAQ (reference sequence). CDR3 length equals 11 residues. DNA of the CDR3: TGTGCCAGCAGCTTAAGGGGCGAGCAGTACTCC. Its translation: CASSLRGEQYS.

This clonotype appeared many times. V gene TRBV7-2 combines with J gene TRBJ2-7; TRBD1 agrees at 9 bases. The length of the CDR3 is 14 residues. Germline lookup yields CDR1 SGHTA and CDR2 FQGNSA. The ends lost 4 bases at V and 4 bases at J; junction bases unmatched: 5. The CDR3 loop reads CASSSVTGGYEQYF. CDR3 bases: TGTGCCAGCAGCTCAGTGACAGGGGGGTACGAGCAGTACTTC.